Sequencing of this T cell receptor beta chain was carried out in a study of T-cell memory formation after mild COVID-19. Overall study: Largely, TCR clusters stayed within a single donor. Findings of the study overall: Clones that contracted from day 15 to 85 had balanced CD4/CD8; later expanders were CD4+ biased.

This clonotype was counted ten times or more. Its antigen is not known. Constant-segment primers served in 5'RACE that generated TCR alpha and TCR beta cDNA libraries bearing sample barcodes and UMIs. TCRdb used MiXCR to reprocess the 5' RACE reads, holding one entry per CDR3 protein. The table has about 360,000 distinct CDR3 sequences, 10% to 15% seen once. Germline V CDR1 and CDR2: SGHRS, YFSETQ. This CDR3 is 14 amino acids long. The junction had 4 bases not matched to a gene; V was cut back by 3 bases and J by 2 bases. Source material: PBMCs or a T cell subset sorted from them (not recorded which). This chain connects TRBV5-1 to TRBJ2-5; TRBD1 agrees at 7 bases. This TCR derives from a young man who had mild COVID-19 (a few samples of this study predate the infection). Cell type and time point are not known. In DNA form, the CDR3 reads TGCGCCAGCAGCTCGTCGGGACAGCAAGAGACCCAGTACTTC. Translated: CASSSSGQQETQYF.